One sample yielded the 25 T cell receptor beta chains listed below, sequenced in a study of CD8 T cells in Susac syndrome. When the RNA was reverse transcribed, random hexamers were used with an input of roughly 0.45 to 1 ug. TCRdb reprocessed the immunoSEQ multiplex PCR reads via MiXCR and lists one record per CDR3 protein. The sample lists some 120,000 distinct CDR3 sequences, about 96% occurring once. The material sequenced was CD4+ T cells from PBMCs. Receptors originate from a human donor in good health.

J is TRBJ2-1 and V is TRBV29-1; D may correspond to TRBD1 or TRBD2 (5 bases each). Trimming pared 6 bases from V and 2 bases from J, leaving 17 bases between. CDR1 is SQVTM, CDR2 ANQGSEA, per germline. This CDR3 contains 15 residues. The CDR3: CSVATGTGTYNEQFF. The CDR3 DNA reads TGCAGCGTCGCGACTGGGACGGGAACCTACAATGAGCAGTTCTTC.

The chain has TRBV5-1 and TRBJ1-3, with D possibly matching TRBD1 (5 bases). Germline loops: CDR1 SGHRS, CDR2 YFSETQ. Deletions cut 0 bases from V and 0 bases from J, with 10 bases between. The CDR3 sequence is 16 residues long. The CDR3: CASSLDGDPSGNTIYF. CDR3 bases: TGCGCCAGCAGCTTGGACGGGGACCCCTCTGGAAACACCATATATTTT.

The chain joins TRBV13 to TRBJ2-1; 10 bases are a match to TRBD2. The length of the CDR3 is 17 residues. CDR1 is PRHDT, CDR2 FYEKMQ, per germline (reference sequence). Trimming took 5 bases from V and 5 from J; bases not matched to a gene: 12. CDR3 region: CASSHGLASGSDNEQFF. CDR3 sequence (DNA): TGTGCCAGCAGCCACGGTCTGGCTAGCGGGAGCGACAATGAGCAGTTCTTC.

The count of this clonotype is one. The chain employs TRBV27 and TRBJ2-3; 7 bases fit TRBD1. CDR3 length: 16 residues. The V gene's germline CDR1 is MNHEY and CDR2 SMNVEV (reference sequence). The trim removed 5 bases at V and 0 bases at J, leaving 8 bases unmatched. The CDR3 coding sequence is TGTGCCAGCAGTCCCAAGGACAGGCGGAGCACAGATACGCAGTATTTT. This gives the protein CASSPKDRRSTDTQYF.

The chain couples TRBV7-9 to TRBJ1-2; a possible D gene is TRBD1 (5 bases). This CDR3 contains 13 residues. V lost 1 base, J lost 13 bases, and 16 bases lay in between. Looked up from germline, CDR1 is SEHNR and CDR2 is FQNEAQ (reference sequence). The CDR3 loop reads CASSLDSAGRRTF. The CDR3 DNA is TGTGCCAGCAGCTTAGACTCAGCAGGGCGTCGCACCTTC.

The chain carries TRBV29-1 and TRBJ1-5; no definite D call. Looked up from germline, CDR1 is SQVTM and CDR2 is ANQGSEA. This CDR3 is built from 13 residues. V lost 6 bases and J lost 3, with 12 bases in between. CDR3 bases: TGCAGCGTATCGGTCGAGAACAATCAGCCCCAGCATTTT. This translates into CSVSVENNQPQHF.

The CDR3 loop reads CASRRRENYGYTF. The CDR3 coding sequence is TGTGCCAGCAGGCGACGGGAGAACTATGGCTACACCTTC. The chain links TRBV12-3 or TRBV12-4 to TRBJ1-2; D not certain. This CDR3 has 13 amino acids. Trimming cost V 6 bases and J 2 bases, with 10 bases left between them.

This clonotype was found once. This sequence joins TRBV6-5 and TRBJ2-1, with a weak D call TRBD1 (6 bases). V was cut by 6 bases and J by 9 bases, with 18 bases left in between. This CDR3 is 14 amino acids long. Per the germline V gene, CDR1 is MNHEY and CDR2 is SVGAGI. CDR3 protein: CASSTGFGESEQFF. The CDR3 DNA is TGTGCCAGCAGCACAGGGTTCGGAGAGAGTGAGCAGTTCTTC.

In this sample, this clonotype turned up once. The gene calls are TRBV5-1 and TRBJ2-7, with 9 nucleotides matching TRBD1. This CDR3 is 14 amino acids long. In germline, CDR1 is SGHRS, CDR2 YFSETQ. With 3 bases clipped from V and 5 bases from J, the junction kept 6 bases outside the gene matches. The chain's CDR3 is CASSWGTGTNEQYF. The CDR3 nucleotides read TGCGCCAGCAGCTGGGGGACAGGGACGAACGAGCAGTACTTC.

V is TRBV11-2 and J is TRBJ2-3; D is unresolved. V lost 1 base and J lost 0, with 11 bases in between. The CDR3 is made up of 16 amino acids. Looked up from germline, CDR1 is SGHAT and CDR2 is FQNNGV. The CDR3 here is CASSLGQTLSTDTQYF. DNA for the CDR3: TGTGCCAGCAGCTTAGGGCAGACGCTTAGCACAGATACGCAGTATTTT. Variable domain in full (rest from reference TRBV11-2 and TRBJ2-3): EAGVAQSPRYKIIEKRQSVAFWCNPISGHATLYWYQQILGQGPKLLIQFQNNGVVDDSQLPKDRFSAERLKGVDSTLKIQPAKLEDSAVYLCASSLGQTLSTDTQYFGPGTRLTVL.

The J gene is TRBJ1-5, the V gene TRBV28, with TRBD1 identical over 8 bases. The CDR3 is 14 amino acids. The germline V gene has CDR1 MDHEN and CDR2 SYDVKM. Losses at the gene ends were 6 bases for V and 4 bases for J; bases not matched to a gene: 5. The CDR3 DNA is TGTGCCAGCAGGAGGACAGGGTCAAATCAGCCCCAGCATTTT. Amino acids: CASRRTGSNQPQHF.

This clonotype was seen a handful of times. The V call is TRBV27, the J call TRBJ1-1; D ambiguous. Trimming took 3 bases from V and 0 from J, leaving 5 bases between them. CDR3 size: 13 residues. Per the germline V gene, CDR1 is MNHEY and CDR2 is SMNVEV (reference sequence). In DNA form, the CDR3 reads TGTGCCAGCAGTTTTCTGATGAACACTGAAGCTTTCTTT. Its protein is CASSFLMNTEAFF.

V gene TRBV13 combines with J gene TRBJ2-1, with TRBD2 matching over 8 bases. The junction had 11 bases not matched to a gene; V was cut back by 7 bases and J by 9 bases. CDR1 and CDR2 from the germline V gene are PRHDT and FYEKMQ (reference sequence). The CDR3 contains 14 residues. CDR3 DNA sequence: TGTGCCAGCAACCCACTCGGGACTAGAGGTGAGCAGTTCTTC. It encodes CASNPLGTRGEQFF.

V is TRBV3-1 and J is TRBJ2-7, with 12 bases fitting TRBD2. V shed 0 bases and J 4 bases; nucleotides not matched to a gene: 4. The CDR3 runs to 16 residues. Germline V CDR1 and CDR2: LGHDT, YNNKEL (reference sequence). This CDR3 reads CASSQDRLAGVYEQYF. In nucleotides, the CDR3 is TGTGCCAGCAGCCAAGATCGACTAGCGGGAGTTTACGAGCAGTACTTC.

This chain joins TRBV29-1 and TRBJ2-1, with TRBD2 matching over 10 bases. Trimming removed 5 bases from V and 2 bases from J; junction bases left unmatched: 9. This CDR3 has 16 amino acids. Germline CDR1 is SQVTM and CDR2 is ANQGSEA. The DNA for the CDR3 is TGCAGCGTTAAGGGAGCGGGAGGGGCAACCTACAATGAGCAGTTCTTC. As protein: CSVKGAGGATYNEQFF.

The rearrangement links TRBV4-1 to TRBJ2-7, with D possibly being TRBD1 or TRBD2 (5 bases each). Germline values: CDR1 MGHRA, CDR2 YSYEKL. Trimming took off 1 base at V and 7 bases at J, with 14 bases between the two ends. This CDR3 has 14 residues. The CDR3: CASSQGVRGGEQYF. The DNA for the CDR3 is TGCGCCAGCAGCCAAGGAGTGAGGGGCGGGGAGCAGTACTTC.

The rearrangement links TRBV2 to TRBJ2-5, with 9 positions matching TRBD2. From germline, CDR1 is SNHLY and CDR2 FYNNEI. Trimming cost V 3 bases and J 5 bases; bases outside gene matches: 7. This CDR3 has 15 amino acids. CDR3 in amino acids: CASSEVSGRGETQYF. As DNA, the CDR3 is TGTGCCAGCAGTGAGGTTAGCGGGAGAGGGGAGACCCAGTACTTC. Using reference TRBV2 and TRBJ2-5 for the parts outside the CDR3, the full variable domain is EPEVTQTPSHQVTQMGQEVILRCVPISNHLYFYWYRQILGQKVEFLVSFYNNEISEKSEIFDDQFSVERPDGSNFTLKIRSTKLEDSAMYFCASSEVSGRGETQYFGPGTRLLVL.

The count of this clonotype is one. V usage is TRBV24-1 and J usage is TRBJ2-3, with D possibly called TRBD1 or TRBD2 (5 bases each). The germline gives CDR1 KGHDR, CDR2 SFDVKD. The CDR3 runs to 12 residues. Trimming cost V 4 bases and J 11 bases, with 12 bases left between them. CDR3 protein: CATSEGPGGQYF. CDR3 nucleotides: TGTGCCACCAGTGAAGGGCCTGGGGGGCAGTATTTT.

CDR3 DNA sequence: TGCGCCAGCAGCCCGAAGGGGGAGAAGGGCTACACCTTC. Amino acid sequence: CASSPKGEKGYTF. The rearrangement joins TRBV5-1 to TRBJ1-2; D perhaps matches TRBD1 (6 bases). The CDR3 length is 13 residues. Between the trimmed V and J ends, which lost 4 bases and 8 bases, there was a span of 15 bases. In germline, CDR1 is SGHRS, CDR2 YFSETQ.

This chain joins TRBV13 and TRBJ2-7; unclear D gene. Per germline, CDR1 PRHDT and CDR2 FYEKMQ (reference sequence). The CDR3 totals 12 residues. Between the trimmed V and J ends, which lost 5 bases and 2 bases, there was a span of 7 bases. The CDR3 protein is CASSTRPYEQYF. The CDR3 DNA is TGTGCCAGCAGCACGCGGCCCTACGAGCAGTACTTC.

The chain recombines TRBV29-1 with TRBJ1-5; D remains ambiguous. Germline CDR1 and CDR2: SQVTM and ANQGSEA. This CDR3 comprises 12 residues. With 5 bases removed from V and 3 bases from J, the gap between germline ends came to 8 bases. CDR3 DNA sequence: TGCAGCGTTTTAGCCTCCAATCAGCCCCAGCATTTT. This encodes CSVLASNQPQHF.

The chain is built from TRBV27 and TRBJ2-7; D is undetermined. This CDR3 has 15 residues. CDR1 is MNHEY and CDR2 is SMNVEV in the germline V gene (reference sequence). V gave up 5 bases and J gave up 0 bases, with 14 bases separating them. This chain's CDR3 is CASSTPAKFSYEQYF. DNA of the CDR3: TGTGCCAGCAGTACTCCGGCTAAATTCTCCTACGAGCAGTACTTC.

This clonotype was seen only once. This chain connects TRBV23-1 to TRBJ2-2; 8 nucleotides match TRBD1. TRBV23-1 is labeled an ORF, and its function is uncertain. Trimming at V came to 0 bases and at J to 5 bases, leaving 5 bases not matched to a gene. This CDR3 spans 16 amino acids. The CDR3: CASSQSCRGLTGELFF. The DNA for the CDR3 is TGCGCCAGCAGTCAATCCTGCAGGGGGCTGACCGGGGAGCTGTTTTTT.

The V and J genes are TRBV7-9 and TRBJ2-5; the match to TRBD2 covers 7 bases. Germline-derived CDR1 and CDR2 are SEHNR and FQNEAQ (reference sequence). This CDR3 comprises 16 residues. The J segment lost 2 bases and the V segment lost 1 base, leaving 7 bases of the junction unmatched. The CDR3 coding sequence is TGTGCCAGCAGCTTAGGTTCTAGCGGACTACAAGAGACCCAGTACTTC. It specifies CASSLGSSGLQETQYF.

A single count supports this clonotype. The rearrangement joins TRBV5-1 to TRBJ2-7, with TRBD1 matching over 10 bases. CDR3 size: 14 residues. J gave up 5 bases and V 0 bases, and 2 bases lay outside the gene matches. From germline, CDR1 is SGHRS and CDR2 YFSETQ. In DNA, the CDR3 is TGCGCCAGCAGCTTGGGACAGGGGGCAGACGAGCAGTACTTC. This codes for CASSLGQGADEQYF.